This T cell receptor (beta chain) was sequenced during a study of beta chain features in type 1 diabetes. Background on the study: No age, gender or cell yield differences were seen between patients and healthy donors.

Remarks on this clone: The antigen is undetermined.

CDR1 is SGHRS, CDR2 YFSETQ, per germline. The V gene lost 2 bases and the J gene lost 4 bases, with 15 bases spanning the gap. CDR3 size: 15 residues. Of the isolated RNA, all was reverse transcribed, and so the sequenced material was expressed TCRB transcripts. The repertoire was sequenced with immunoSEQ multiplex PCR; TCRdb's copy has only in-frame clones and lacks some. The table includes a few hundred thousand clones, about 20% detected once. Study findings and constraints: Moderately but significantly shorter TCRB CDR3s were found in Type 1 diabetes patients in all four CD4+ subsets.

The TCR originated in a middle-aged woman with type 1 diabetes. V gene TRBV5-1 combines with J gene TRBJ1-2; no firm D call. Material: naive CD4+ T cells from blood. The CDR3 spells CASSLRAGVGYGYTF. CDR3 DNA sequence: TGCGCCAGCAGCTTAAGGGCCGGGGTGGGCTATGGCTACACCTTC.